The present TCR beta chain was sequenced within a study of OX40 agonist ivuxolimab in advanced cancers. TCRdb keeps only in-frame clones here, not all; method: immunoSEQ multiplex PCR. The sample has about 96,000 clones, around 80% seen once. The germline gives CDR1 SNHLY, CDR2 FYNNEI. The CDR3 is made up of 16 amino acids. V gave up 0 bases and J gave up 2 bases, with 11 bases separating them. The J gene is TRBJ2-1, the V gene TRBV2; unclear D gene. The sequencing used CD4+ or CD8+ T cells sorted from blood, collected in a trial of the OX40 agonist ivuxolimab. The sequence came from an adult with an advanced solid tumor such as melanoma, head and neck, liver or kidney cancer. The DNA of the CDR3 is TGTGCCAGCAGTGAAGCCGTAAAGGGCGCCTACAATGAGCAGTTCTTC. The encoded protein is CASSEAVKGAYNEQFF.